The 9 T cell receptor beta chains below come from one sample, sequenced in a study of T cells in Graves' hyperthyroidism and ophthalmopathy. Template material for amplifying TCR beta CDR3 regions consisted of RNA transcripts. When the TCR CDR3 underwent first-round RT-PCR, the HTBI primer set was used. TCRdb used MiXCR to reprocess the multiplex PCR reads, holding one entry per CDR3 protein. This repertoire shows roughly 660,000 distinct CDR3 sequences, roughly a sixth found once; its top ten account for 15% to 17%. The sample taken for sequencing was blood. The receptors come from a man aged 50-59 years with Graves' hyperthyroidism.

This clonotype was seen many times. CDR3 region: CASSTHLTPGQGDTDTQYF. CDR3 nucleotide sequence: TGTGCCAGCAGTACGCACTTAACCCCGGGACAGGGGGACACAGATACGCAGTATTTT. The chain has TRBV28 and TRBJ2-3, with 11 bases that match TRBD1. The junction had 15 bases not matched to a gene; V was cut back by 5 bases and J by 2 bases. CDR1 and CDR2 (germline): MDHEN, SYDVKM. The CDR3 is 19 residues long.

Many counts were recorded for this clonotype. The J gene is TRBJ2-1, the V gene TRBV10-3, with D hard to call. This CDR3 spans 16 amino acids. The germline gives CDR1 ENHRY, CDR2 SYGVKD. The V gene lost 6 bases and the J gene lost 1 base, with 16 bases spanning the gap. This CDR3 is CAISERPGKSYNEQFF. In DNA, the CDR3 is TGTGCCATCAGCGAGCGACCGGGTAAATCCTACAATGAGCAGTTCTTC.

This clonotype has a handful of counts. The chain carries TRBV28 and TRBJ2-3; either TRBD1 or TRBD2 may supply D (5 bases each). V lost 5 bases and J lost 6, with 12 bases in between. The CDR3 contains 13 residues. CDR1 is MDHEN and CDR2 is SYDVKM in the germline V gene. The CDR3 spells CASSGGIWDTQYF. CDR3 in DNA: TGTGCCAGCAGTGGGGGTATTTGGGATACGCAGTATTTT.

This clonotype came up many times. The chain has TRBV7-2 and TRBJ2-7; 8 bases agree with TRBD2. The CDR3 extends over 15 amino acids. J was trimmed by 3 bases and V by 3 bases; bases with no gene match: 7. Germline values: CDR1 SGHTA, CDR2 FQGNSA. CDR3 nucleotide sequence: TGTGCCAGCAGCTTCGGGAGCGGGAGAAGCTACGAGCAGTACTTC. Protein product: CASSFGSGRSYEQYF. The complete variable domain, with remaining parts taken from reference TRBV7-2 and TRBJ2-7, reads GAGVSQSPSNKVTEKGKDVELRCDPISGHTALYWYRQSLGQGLEFLIYFQGNSAPDKSGLPSDRFSAERTGGSVSTLTIQRTQQEDSAVYLCASSFGSGRSYEQYFGPGTRLTVT.

This clonotype was counted many times. The gene calls are TRBV7-2 and TRBJ2-7; D call uncertain. Germline CDR1 and CDR2: SGHTA and FQGNSA. The CDR3 spans 13 residues. V was pared by 2 bases and J by 3 bases, with 8 bases between. The chain's CDR3 is CASSLLGFYEQYF. As DNA, the CDR3 is TGTGCCAGCAGCTTATTGGGATTCTACGAGCAGTACTTC.

This clonotype was seen only a few times. The genes are TRBV6-2 or TRBV6-3 and TRBJ2-3; 10 positions agree with TRBD2. This CDR3 comprises 16 residues. Germline CDR1 is MNHEY and CDR2 is SVGEGT. V shed 5 bases and J 0 bases; nucleotides not matched to a gene: 5. CDR3 sequence reads: CASSPTTSGSTDTQYF. In DNA, the CDR3 is TGTGCCAGCAGTCCTACGACTAGCGGGAGCACAGATACGCAGTATTTT.

V and J are TRBV20-1 and TRBJ2-1, with 12 positions matching TRBD1. In germline, CDR1 is DFQATT, CDR2 SNEGSKA (reference sequence). The length of the CDR3 is 15 residues. The V segment lost 6 bases and the J segment 8 bases; nucleotides outside the gene matches: 11. CDR3 region: CSATSPGQGADEQFF. For the CDR3, the DNA is TGCAGTGCCACAAGTCCGGGACAGGGGGCTGATGAGCAGTTCTTC.

This clonotype showed up many times. This chain joins TRBV9 and TRBJ2-7; D is ambiguous. Germline CDR1 is SGDLS and CDR2 is YYNGEE. The CDR3 length is 16 residues. V gave up 2 bases and J gave up 3 bases, with 18 bases separating them. The CDR3 sequence is CASSVAPSALSYEQYF. The CDR3, as DNA: TGTGCCAGCAGCGTGGCGCCCAGTGCCCTCAGCTACGAGCAGTACTTC.

A note on this clonotype: Relative to the germline gene, one junction end is altered; a read error may explain this. V is TRBV6-1 and J is TRBJ2-5; 10 bases align to TRBD2. The CDR3 runs 16 residues. CDR1 and CDR2 from the germline V gene are MNHNS and SASEGT. This CDR3 is CANSEQASGSSETQYF. In DNA form, the CDR3 reads TGTGCCAACAGTGAACAGGCTAGCGGGAGCTCGGAGACCCAGTACTTC.